These 2 T cell receptor beta chains were sequenced from one sample in a study of T cell repertoires in cytomegalovirus infection. The antigens these receptors bind are not known. Via MiXCR, TCRdb re-called the reads, giving one row per CDR3 protein. The repertoire includes 310,000 or so distinct CDR3 sequences, 25% of them detected once, and about 14% sits in the top ten. The material was cultured PBMCs, obtained from culture after CMV antigen stimulation. Source of these receptors: a human donor in good health (CMV status not recorded). Some clones in this sample may be carry-over from other donors' samples.

The chain links TRBV11-3 to TRBJ2-2; 14 bases map to TRBD2. The CDR3 covers 19 residues. With 5 bases clipped from V and 2 bases from J, the junction kept 10 bases outside the gene matches. Germline V gives CDR1 SGHNT, CDR2 YENEEA. The CDR3 protein is CASSLDGLAGGSNTGELFF. The CDR3 DNA is TGTGCCAGCAGCCTCGACGGACTAGCGGGAGGAAGTAACACCGGGGAGCTGTTTTTT. Supplemented by reference TRBV11-3 and TRBJ2-2, the full variable domain reads EAGVVQSPRYKIIEKKQPVAFWCNPISGHNTLYWYLQNLGQGPELLIRYENEEAVDDSQLPKDRFSAERLKGVDSTLKIQPAELGDSAVYLCASSLDGLAGGSNTGELFFGEGSRLTVL.

J is TRBJ1-5 and V is TRBV6-2 or TRBV6-3; D remains ambiguous. The CDR3 sequence is 12 residues long. V gave up 4 bases and J gave up 4 bases, with 5 bases separating them. Germline V gene sequence: CDR1 MNHEY, CDR2 SVGEGT. CDR3 bases: TGTGCCAGCAGTTCTAAAAATCAGCCCCAGCATTTT. Encoded protein: CASSSKNQPQHF.